These 4 T cell receptor beta chains were sequenced from one sample in a study of metastatic and nonmetastatic thyroid tumors. Thyroid surgery was preceded by no treatment in any patient. MiXCR re-clonotyped the PCR reads for TCRdb. Of thousands of clones listed, roughly 24% were seen once; the top ten hold less than 15%. The specimen was adjacent normal tissue. These receptors all stem from a female donor with papillary thyroid cancer or a benign thyroid nodule (not recorded which). Some clones in this sample may be carry-over from other donors' samples.

This clone has a handful of counts. V usage is TRBV6-1 and J usage is TRBJ2-2; the D is unclear. CDR3 size: 12 residues. V dropped 6 bases and J dropped 5 bases, with 7 bases sitting between them. The germline V gene has CDR1 MNHNS and CDR2 SASEGT. The CDR3 spells CASSIITGELFF. The CDR3 bases are TGTGCCAGCAGCATCATAACCGGGGAGCTGTTTTTT.

This clone is medium-sized within its sample. The chain joins TRBV5-1 to TRBJ2-2; no clear D. Germline lookup yields CDR1 SGHRS and CDR2 YFSETQ. Trimming took 0 bases from V and 6 from J, leaving 6 bases between them. The CDR3 runs 13 residues. The CDR3 region is CASSLAEPGELFF. CDR3 DNA sequence: TGCGCCAGCAGCTTGGCCGAACCCGGGGAGCTGTTTTTT.

This clone was observed a handful of times. This rearrangement joins TRBV20-1 to TRBJ1-2, with D possibly being TRBD1 (6 bases). Trimming removed 5 bases from V and 7 bases from J, with 11 bases in between. Germline V gene sequence: CDR1 DFQATT, CDR2 SNEGSKA (reference sequence). The CDR3 contains 11 residues. The CDR3 is CSAHDRSGYTF. CDR3 nucleotides: TGCAGTGCTCATGACAGGAGTGGCTACACCTTC.

By proportion, this clone is medium-sized. V usage is TRBV20-1 and J usage is TRBJ1-5; D unclear. Trimming cost V 4 bases and J 0 bases, with 13 bases left between them. Germline V lookup: CDR1 DFQATT, CDR2 SNEGSKA (reference sequence). This CDR3 spans 15 amino acids. The CDR3 region has the DNA TGCAGTGCTATCGGACGGAATTATAGCAATCAGCCCCAGCATTTT. It specifies CSAIGRNYSNQPQHF.